These 27 T cell receptor beta chains share one sample of origin, sequenced in a study of blood T cell repertoires in COVID-19. Measured with immunoSEQ multiplex PCR; TCRdb has only the in-frame clones, and not every one. The data show roughly 60,000 clones, approximately 80% seen once. Sequenced material: peripheral blood. The receptors were sampled from a woman of 80 years or more with acute or convalescent COVID-19.

Worth noting for this clone: This sample includes further DNA sequences coding for the same CDR3. This rearrangement joins TRBV24-1 to TRBJ2-3; TRBD1 aligns across 10 bases. CDR1 is KGHDR, CDR2 SFDVKD, per germline. V lost 9 bases and J lost 2; bases outside the gene matches: 4. This CDR3 contains 14 residues. In DNA form, the CDR3 reads TGTGCCACCCGGGACAGGGGACCCACAGATACGCAGTATTTT. Translation: CATRDRGPTDTQYF.

V is TRBV6-5 and J is TRBJ2-2; tentative D call: TRBD2 (6 bases). The V gene lost 6 bases and the J gene lost 1 base, with 12 bases spanning the gap. CDR1 MNHEY and CDR2 SVGAGI come from the germline V gene. The CDR3 runs to 15 residues. CDR3: CASRREGGNTGELFF. The CDR3 nucleotides read TGTGCCAGCAGGAGAGAGGGAGGGAACACCGGGGAGCTGTTTTTT.

The genes are TRBV19 and TRBJ1-1, with a tentative D call TRBD1 (5 bases). The CDR3 runs 16 residues. Trimming took off 7 bases at V and 1 base at J, with 19 bases between the two ends. Germline loops: CDR1 LNHDA, CDR2 SQIVND (reference sequence). CDR3 DNA: TGTGCCAGTATTCGCGGGGGACCAGCTTGGAACACTGAAGCTTTCTTT. This translates into CASIRGGPAWNTEAFF.

The chain's CDR3 is CSVMTPREHCQPQHF. The DNA for the CDR3 is TGCAGCGTCATGACCCCGAGGGAGCATTGTCAGCCCCAGCATTTT. The chain uses TRBV29-1 and TRBJ1-5, with D unclear. This CDR3 contains 15 residues. Trimming stripped 6 bases from V and 6 bases from J, with 21 bases between. Per germline, CDR1 SQVTM and CDR2 ANQGSEA.

This clone was detected once. The chain carries TRBV2 and TRBJ2-7; TRBD1 aligns across 8 bases. The length of the CDR3 is 14 residues. The V and J ends lost 6 bases and 5 bases, in that order; junction bases with no gene match: 9. Germline values: CDR1 SNHLY, CDR2 FYNNEI. CDR3 bases: TGTGCCAGCAGAGAGGACAGGGTTGGCGACGAGCAGTACTTC. It encodes CASREDRVGDEQYF.

A word on this clone: Other DNA sequences of this sample code for an identical CDR3. The V call is TRBV9, the J call TRBJ2-5, with 9 bases identical to TRBD2. Germline V CDR1 and CDR2: SGDLS, YYNGEE. V shed 3 bases and J 2 bases; nucleotides not matched to a gene: 2. The CDR3 spans 14 residues. The CDR3 here is CASSAGLAQETQYF. The DNA for the CDR3 is TGTGCCAGCAGCGCCGGACTAGCGCAAGAGACCCAGTACTTC.

Written as DNA, the CDR3 is TGTGCCAGCAACCAGGACACTGGAAACACCATATATTTT. This sequence encodes CASNQDTGNTIYF. This rearrangement joins TRBV9 to TRBJ1-3; possibly TRBD1 for D (5 bases). The CDR3 totals 13 residues. Trimming took off 6 bases at V and 2 bases at J, with 9 bases between the two ends. Germline V gives CDR1 SGDLS, CDR2 YYNGEE. Supplemented by reference TRBV9 and TRBJ1-3, the full variable domain reads DSGVTQTPKHLITATGQRVTLRCSPRSGDLSVYWYQQSLDQGLQFLIQYYNGEERAKGNILERFSAQQFPDLHSELNLSSLELGDSALYFCASNQDTGNTIYFGEGSWLTVV.

V and J are TRBV10-1 and TRBJ2-1, with 14 positions matching TRBD2. With 5 bases clipped from V and 6 bases from J, the junction kept 3 bases outside the gene matches. CDR3 length: 15 residues. CDR1 and CDR2 from the germline V gene are WNHNN and SYGVQD (reference sequence). This chain's CDR3 is CASSKTSGRANEQFF. The CDR3 DNA follows: TGCGCCAGCAGTAAGACTAGCGGGAGGGCCAATGAGCAGTTCTTC.

The chain is built from TRBV6-5 and TRBJ1-4, with D uncertain. Per germline, CDR1 MNHEY and CDR2 SVGAGI. The CDR3 covers 16 residues. Deletions cut 2 bases from V and 8 bases from J, with 18 bases between. The CDR3 coding sequence is TGTGCCAGCAGTTACAAGACACCGGCGGGTCGCGAAAAACTGTTTTTT. Translation: CASSYKTPAGREKLFF.

The V call is TRBV2, the J call TRBJ2-3, with a tentative D call TRBD2 (7 bases). Trimming took off 4 bases at V and 2 bases at J, with 13 bases between the two ends. The CDR3 loop spans 15 amino acids. Germline loops: CDR1 SNHLY, CDR2 FYNNEI. This CDR3 is CASSGSGTTTDTQYF. The CDR3 DNA is TGTGCCAGCAGTGGGAGCGGGACAACCACAGATACGCAGTATTTT. The full variable domain, its missing parts supplied by reference TRBV2 and TRBJ2-3, is EPEVTQTPSHQVTQMGQEVILRCVPISNHLYFYWYRQILGQKVEFLVSFYNNEISEKSEIFDDQFSVERPDGSNFTLKIRSTKLEDSAMYFCASSGSGTTTDTQYFGPGTRLTVL.

The chain is built from TRBV7-3 and TRBJ2-5, with 8 bases aligning to TRBD1. The CDR3 has 13 amino acids. Germline V lookup: CDR1 SGHTA, CDR2 FQGTGA. The trim removed 5 bases at V and 2 bases at J, leaving 1 base unmatched. CDR3 coding DNA: TGTGCCAGCAGCGGGACAGGTCAAGAGACCCAGTACTTC. Residues: CASSGTGQETQYF.

V and J are TRBV28 and TRBJ2-4; 7 bases agree with TRBD1. J was trimmed by 0 bases and V by 5 bases; bases with no gene match: 4. Per germline, CDR1 MDHEN and CDR2 SYDVKM. This CDR3 contains 15 residues. This chain's CDR3 is CASSTGTAAKNIQYF. The CDR3 DNA reads as TGTGCCAGCAGTACCGGGACAGCAGCCAAAAACATTCAGTACTTC.

In nucleotides, the CDR3 is TGTGCCAGCAGGCTGCAGGGGACATACAATGAGCAGTTCTTC. This sequence encodes CASRLQGTYNEQFF. The rearrangement links TRBV27 to TRBJ2-1, with TRBD1 as a possible D gene (6 bases). V was clipped by 6 bases and J by 4 bases, with 13 bases between them. This CDR3 contains 14 residues. Germline loops: CDR1 MNHEY, CDR2 SMNVEV (reference sequence).

The chain combines TRBV6-5 with TRBJ2-4, with 7 bases that match TRBD1. Trimming cost V 5 bases and J 8 bases; bases outside gene matches: 6. Germline loops: CDR1 MNHEY, CDR2 SVGAGI. The CDR3 consists of 13 residues. CDR3 DNA: TGTGCCAGCAGTCGCGCACAGGGGCACATTCAGTACTTC. Residues: CASSRAQGHIQYF.

The gene calls are TRBV6-5 and TRBJ1-5, with 8 nucleotides matching TRBD1. Per the germline V gene, CDR1 is MNHEY and CDR2 is SVGAGI. V trimming: 2 bases; J trimming: 7 bases; junction bases outside the gene matches: 4. The CDR3 covers 14 residues. The chain's CDR3 is CASSYDRGGQPQHF. The DNA for the CDR3 is TGTGCCAGCAGTTACGACAGGGGTGGACAGCCCCAGCATTTT.

The V and J genes are TRBV7-2 and TRBJ2-7; 9 bases fit TRBD2. Germline V gene lookup returns CDR1 SGHTA and CDR2 FQGNSA. V was clipped by 4 bases and J by 2 bases; unmatched bases: 9. The CDR3 runs 16 residues. The CDR3 DNA reads TGTGCCAGCAGCTGGGATCTAGCGGGGACAACCTACGAGCAGTACTTC. Its translation is CASSWDLAGTTYEQYF.

This chain connects TRBV7-2 to TRBJ1-2; TRBD1 agrees at 9 bases. The V gene's germline CDR1 is SGHTA and CDR2 FQGNSA. V was clipped by 5 bases and J by 4 bases; unmatched bases: 5. The CDR3 runs to 14 residues. CDR3 sequence (DNA): TGTGCCAGCAGCGGACAGGGGCCCTCCTATGGCTACACCTTC. Its protein product is CASSGQGPSYGYTF.

In this sample, this clone turned up a few times. The CDR3 region has the DNA TGTGCCAGTAGTCCCATACAGGGAACTAATGAAAAACTGTTTTTT. It encodes CASSPIQGTNEKLFF. The rearrangement joins TRBV19 to TRBJ1-4, with D perhaps TRBD1 (6 bases). Germline CDR1 LNHDA, CDR2 SQIVND (reference sequence). V was pared by 5 bases and J by 1 base, with 11 bases between. This CDR3 has 15 amino acids.

There are a few counts of this clone. The V call is TRBV27, the J call TRBJ1-4, with a weak D call TRBD1 (5 bases). This CDR3 has 15 residues. Trimming left V 2 bases short and J 8 bases short, with 15 bases between. Germline V gives CDR1 MNHEY, CDR2 SMNVEV (reference sequence). Written as DNA, the CDR3 is TGTGCCAGCAGTTTAGAGCCAAGGGGCCGGGAAAAACTGTTTTTT. Translation gives CASSLEPRGREKLFF.

This clone was detected once. The chain is built from TRBV30 and TRBJ1-4; the D gene is possibly TRBD1 (6 bases). The ends were cut back, 5 bases at V and 8 bases at J, with 21 bases in the middle. The germline gives CDR1 GTSNPN, CDR2 SVGIG (reference sequence). The CDR3 has 15 residues. For the CDR3, the DNA is TGTGCCTGGGCCCCACAGGGAAAGTATGGCGAAAAACTGTTTTTT. Translated: CAWAPQGKYGEKLFF. Full variable domain (missing parts from reference TRBV30 and TRBJ1-4): SQTIHQWPATLVQPVGSPLSLECTVEGTSNPNLYWYRQAAGRGLQLLFYSVGIGQISSEVPQNLSASRPQDRQFILSSKKLLLSDSGFYLCAWAPQGKYGEKLFFGSGTQLSVL.

V is TRBV6-5 and J is TRBJ2-1; no clear D gene. The CDR3 extends over 15 amino acids. Germline CDR1 and CDR2: MNHEY and SVGAGI. With 0 bases removed from V and 7 bases from J, the gap between germline ends came to 13 bases. CDR3: CASSYSLSAQNEQFF. The CDR3 DNA follows: TGTGCCAGCAGTTACTCGCTCAGCGCCCAAAATGAGCAGTTCTTC.

V gene TRBV4-2 combines with J gene TRBJ1-4; D uncertain. This CDR3 has 15 residues. Germline loops: CDR1 LGHNA, CDR2 YNFKEQ. Trimming stripped 0 bases from V and 5 bases from J, with 10 bases between. The CDR3 region is CASSQDPTANEKLFF. The CDR3 coding sequence is TGTGCCAGCAGCCAAGACCCAACTGCGAATGAAAAACTGTTTTTT.

The V call is TRBV5-1, the J call TRBJ1-6; D ambiguous. This CDR3 region has 16 residues. Germline assignment: CDR1 SGHRS and CDR2 YFSETQ. The germline V and J ends were trimmed by 2 bases and 7 bases, with 16 bases remaining between them. CDR3 protein: CASSLGGRASNSPLHF. Written as DNA, the CDR3 is TGCGCCAGCAGCTTAGGCGGCCGAGCGTCCAATTCACCCCTCCACTTT.

The chain combines TRBV27 with TRBJ2-5; D gene ambiguous. V shed 0 bases and J shed 5 bases, with 13 bases lying between them. Germline V gene lookup returns CDR1 MNHEY and CDR2 SMNVEV (reference sequence). This CDR3 spans 15 amino acids. The CDR3 sequence is CASSLSAVPRETQYF. CDR3 coding DNA: TGTGCCAGCAGTTTATCTGCGGTGCCCCGGGAGACCCAGTACTTC.

Remarks on this clone: A read error may account for a junction end that differs from germline. This chain links TRBV27 with TRBJ1-5; 9 bases are a match to TRBD1. Germline loops: CDR1 MNHEY, CDR2 SMNVEV (reference sequence). This CDR3 region has 17 residues. CDR3 coding DNA: TGTGCCAGCAGTTCCGGGACAGGGCGGGGAGGCAATCAGCCTCAGCATTTT. As protein: CASSSGTGRGGNQPQHF.

The J gene is TRBJ1-1, the V gene TRBV7-9, with 7 bases fitting TRBD1. V shed 6 bases, J shed 1 base, and the junction held 5 bases outside the gene matches. The CDR3 is 14 residues long. CDR1 and CDR2 from the germline V gene are SEHNR and FQNEAQ (reference sequence). DNA of the CDR3: TGTGCCAGCAGGTCGACAGGGTCGAACACTGAAGCTTTCTTT. Protein: CASRSTGSNTEAFF. Looking up the rest from reference TRBV7-9 and TRBJ1-1 gives the full variable domain: DTGVSQNPRHKITKRGQNVTFRCDPISEHNRLYWYRQTLGQGPEFLTYFQNEAQLEKSRLLSDRFSAERPKGSFSTLEIQRTEQGDSAMYLCASRSTGSNTEAFFGQGTRLTVV.

As regards this clone: This CDR3 is also generated by other DNA sequences in the sample. The chain recombines TRBV28 with TRBJ2-2; D remains unclear. This CDR3 spans 13 amino acids. Trimming took off 6 bases at V and 0 bases at J, with 5 bases between the two ends. The V gene's germline CDR1 is MDHEN and CDR2 SYDVKM. The CDR3 region has the DNA TGTGCCAGCAGGTACACGAACACCGGGGAGCTGTTTTTT. Residues: CASRYTNTGELFF.